The 28 T cell receptor beta chains reported below all come from one sample, sequenced in a study of shared clonotypes between healthy human individuals. Here immunoSEQ multiplex PCR was the method, and the copy in TCRdb shows in-frame clones only, minus some. The sample records hundreds of thousands of clones, roughly 96% being singletons. Naive CD8 cells lacked CD45RO, underwent positive selection for CCR7 and left out terminally differentiated effector memory CD45RA+ cells. Sequencing input: naive CD8+ T cells sorted from blood. Receptors originate from a woman in her twenties or thirties in good health.

This chain links TRBV6-6 with TRBJ2-7; perhaps TRBD2 as D (6 bases). From germline, CDR1 is MNHNY and CDR2 SVGAGI (reference sequence). This CDR3 contains 13 residues. V dropped 4 bases and J dropped 2 bases, with 9 bases sitting between them. The CDR3 is CASSFGTPYEQYF. The CDR3 DNA reads as TGTGCCAGCAGTTTCGGGACTCCCTACGAGCAGTACTTC.

The J gene is TRBJ2-5, the V gene TRBV30; the D is unclear. This CDR3 is 14 amino acids long. Germline V CDR1 and CDR2: GTSNPN, SVGIG (reference sequence). Trimming cost V 4 bases and J 1 base, with 13 bases left between them. The CDR3 nucleotides read TGTGCCTGGAATGGAGAGGCGGTCCAAGAGACCCAGTACTTC. This translates into CAWNGEAVQETQYF.

The rearrangement links TRBV30 to TRBJ2-5; D is perhaps TRBD1 or TRBD2 (6 bases each). Germline V gene sequence: CDR1 GTSNPN, CDR2 SVGIG (reference sequence). CDR3 length: 15 amino acids. Trimming pared 2 bases from V and 5 bases from J, leaving 18 bases between. The DNA for the CDR3 is TGTGCCTGGAGTCCCGGGCCTGGGGGGCCGGAGACCCAGTACTTC. This gives the protein CAWSPGPGGPETQYF.

The chain recombines TRBV6-5 with TRBJ1-1; no clear D. Germline loops: CDR1 MNHEY, CDR2 SVGAGI. The CDR3 loop spans 13 amino acids. The V end was cut by 6 bases, the J end by 3 bases, with 11 bases between. The CDR3 coding sequence is TGTGCCAGCAGCCCAGTATCGGACACTGAAGCTTTCTTT. Amino acid sequence: CASSPVSDTEAFF.

The V gene is TRBV2, the J gene TRBJ2-7, with a weak D call TRBD2 (6 bases). Trimming shortened V by 3 bases and J by 5 bases, and 14 bases separated the two germline ends. Germline assignment: CDR1 SNHLY and CDR2 FYNNEI. The CDR3 loop spans 14 amino acids. The CDR3 loop reads CASSDLRTMNEQYF. The DNA for the CDR3 is TGTGCCAGCAGTGACCTTAGGACTATGAACGAGCAGTACTTC.

The rearrangement uses TRBV2 and TRBJ1-1; D is ambiguous. The ends were cut back, 11 bases at V and 4 bases at J, with 14 bases in the middle. There are 12 residues in the CDR3. Germline CDR1 reads SNHLY; CDR2 reads FYNNEI. The CDR3 loop is CAGESGSTEAFF. The DNA of the CDR3 is TGTGCCGGGGAGTCGGGGAGCACTGAAGCTTTCTTT. Full variable domain (missing parts from reference TRBV2 and TRBJ1-1): EPEVTQTPSHQVTQMGQEVILRCVPISNHLYFYWYRQILGQKVEFLVSFYNNEISEKSEIFDDQFSVERPDGSNFTLKIRSTKLEDSAMYFCAGESGSTEAFFGQGTRLTVV.

This chain links TRBV7-8 with TRBJ1-5, with TRBD1 identical over 10 bases. The V gene end was trimmed by 6 bases and the J gene end by 1 base; junction bases not matched to a gene: 15. CDR3 length: 19 residues. Looked up from germline, CDR1 is SGHVS and CDR2 is FQNEAQ. The CDR3 region is CASSLYHLGTGESNQPQHF. CDR3 nucleotide sequence: TGTGCCAGCAGTCTTTATCACCTCGGGACAGGGGAGAGCAATCAGCCCCAGCATTTT. Full variable domain (missing parts from reference TRBV7-8 and TRBJ1-5): GAGVSQSPRYKVAKRGQDVALRCDPISGHVSLFWYQQALGQGPEFLTYFQNEAQLDKSGLPSDRFFAERPEGSVSTLKIQRTQQEDSAVYLCASSLYHLGTGESNQPQHFGDGTRLSIL.

The chain links TRBV28 to TRBJ1-2; D is uncertain. Germline-derived CDR1 and CDR2 are MDHEN and SYDVKM. The CDR3 runs 13 residues. V was clipped by 2 bases and J by 4 bases, with 8 bases between them. The CDR3, as DNA: TGTGCCAGCAGTTTACGGGGTTTCTATGGCTACACCTTC. This sequence encodes CASSLRGFYGYTF.

The rearrangement links TRBV15 to TRBJ1-1; no definite D call. The length of the CDR3 is 13 residues. Germline loops: CDR1 LNHNV, CDR2 YYDKDF (reference sequence). Trimming removed 3 bases from V and 2 bases from J, with 7 bases in between. In nucleotides, the CDR3 is TGTGCCACCAGCAGGACACCTAACACTGAAGCTTTCTTT. This translates into CATSRTPNTEAFF.

The chain uses TRBV13 and TRBJ2-5; 8 bases line up with TRBD2. The better agreement between TRBJ2-7 and the DNA end casts doubt on the J call. The length of the CDR3 is 15 residues. In germline, CDR1 is PRHDT, CDR2 FYEKMQ (reference sequence). CDR3: CASSSPGGRLDEQYF. The CDR3 coding sequence is TGTGCCAGCAGTTCCCCTGGCGGGAGGCTCGACGAGCAGTACTTC.

The chain employs TRBV6-1 and TRBJ2-7; D possibly corresponds to TRBD1 (6 bases). V lost 3 bases and J lost 3, with 12 bases in between. Germline values: CDR1 MNHNS, CDR2 SASEGT. This CDR3 has 14 residues. CDR3 sequence (DNA): TGTGCCAGCAGTGACCCCGACAGGAGCTACGAGCAGTACTTC. This encodes CASSDPDRSYEQYF.

V gene TRBV28 combines with J gene TRBJ2-1; 11 bases agree with TRBD2. V was pared by 6 bases and J by 7 bases, with 5 bases of the junction left unmatched. This CDR3 is built from 14 residues. Per the germline V gene, CDR1 is MDHEN and CDR2 is SYDVKM. CDR3 in amino acids: CASRQTSGRNEQFF. The CDR3 DNA follows: TGTGCCAGCAGGCAAACTAGCGGGAGAAATGAGCAGTTCTTC. Full variable domain (remainder filled in from reference TRBV28 and TRBJ2-1): DVKVTQSSRYLVKRTGEKVFLECVQDMDHENMFWYRQDPGLGLRLIYFSYDVKMKEKGDIPEGYSVSREKKERFSLILESASTNQTSMYLCASRQTSGRNEQFFGPGTRLTVL.

V is TRBV7-3 and J is TRBJ2-2; 9 nucleotides match TRBD2. This CDR3 is built from 17 residues. The junction had 8 bases not matched to a gene; V was cut back by 5 bases and J by 1 base. Germline lookup yields CDR1 SGHTA and CDR2 FQGTGA. The CDR3 nucleotides read TGTGCCAGCAGCCCAGGACTAGCGAGTATGAACACCGGGGAGCTGTTTTTT. Its protein is CASSPGLASMNTGELFF.

V gene TRBV5-1 combines with J gene TRBJ1-2; 12 bases fit TRBD1. This CDR3 region has 19 residues. Germline CDR1 and CDR2: SGHRS and YFSETQ. Trimming at V came to 3 bases and at J to 2 bases, leaving 14 bases not matched to a gene. The CDR3 sequence: CASSSGTGGFRDANYGYTF. CDR3 in DNA: TGCGCCAGCAGCTCCGGGACAGGGGGCTTTCGGGATGCAAACTATGGCTACACCTTC.

V gene TRBV7-6 combines with J gene TRBJ1-2; D unclear. Trimming left V 0 bases short and J 8 bases short, with 10 bases between. CDR1 is SGHVS, CDR2 FNYEAQ, per germline. The CDR3 spans 13 residues. The CDR3 is CASSLAGGHGYTF. For the CDR3, the DNA is TGTGCCAGCAGCTTAGCAGGAGGCCACGGCTACACCTTC.

The chain uses TRBV4-1 and TRBJ2-5, with 7 bases matching TRBD1. V shed 4 bases, J shed 4 bases, and the junction held 6 bases outside the gene matches. Germline loops: CDR1 MGHRA, CDR2 YSYEKL. The CDR3 contains 14 residues. CDR3 in amino acids: CASSREDRPETQYF. CDR3 nucleotide sequence: TGCGCCAGCAGCCGAGAGGACAGGCCAGAGACCCAGTACTTC.

The CDR3 bases are TGTGCCAGCAGCTCCACGGGTTTAGGTGAAAAACTGTTTTTT. This encodes CASSSTGLGEKLFF. This chain links TRBV28 with TRBJ1-4; D not certain. V was cut by 6 bases and J by 7 bases, with 15 bases left in between. This CDR3 spans 14 amino acids. CDR1 is MDHEN and CDR2 is SYDVKM in the germline V gene.

The chain employs TRBV29-1 and TRBJ2-5; TRBD1 aligns across 11 bases. Germline V gene sequence: CDR1 SQVTM, CDR2 ANQGSEA. The CDR3 extends over 15 amino acids. Germline trimming cut 2 bases from V and 4 bases from J; bases unmatched to any gene: 6. This CDR3 reads CSVEQDGTGGETQYF. For the CDR3, the DNA is TGCAGCGTTGAACAGGACGGGACAGGGGGAGAGACCCAGTACTTC.

The chain has TRBV5-1 and TRBJ2-1; D tentatively reads TRBD1 or TRBD2 (6 bases each). V shed 4 bases and J shed 6 bases, with 17 bases lying between them. The CDR3 is 15 amino acids. The germline V gene has CDR1 SGHRS and CDR2 YFSETQ. The CDR3 loop is CASSPEGGLPNEQFF. In nucleotides, the CDR3 is TGCGCCAGCAGCCCCGAGGGGGGTCTTCCCAATGAGCAGTTCTTC.

Notes on this clone: The same CDR3 is also encoded by other DNA sequences in this sample. V usage is TRBV19 and J usage is TRBJ2-7; D unresolved. V lost 3 bases, J lost 0 bases, and 6 bases lay in between. The CDR3 runs to 13 residues. The germline CDR1 and CDR2 sequences are LNHDA and SQIVND (reference sequence). The CDR3 here is CASSIGYSYEQYF. In nucleotides, the CDR3 is TGTGCCAGTAGTATTGGATACTCCTACGAGCAGTACTTC.

The V gene is TRBV5-6, the J gene TRBJ1-2; D is ambiguous. V was pared by 0 bases and J by 5 bases, with 8 bases between. Per the germline V gene, CDR1 is SGHDT and CDR2 is YYEEEE. The CDR3 length is 13 residues. This CDR3 reads CASSLGLAYGYTF. Here the CDR3 DNA reads TGTGCCAGCAGCTTGGGTTTAGCATATGGCTACACCTTC.

Only one count was recorded for this clone. V usage is TRBV27 and J usage is TRBJ2-1; the D gene could be TRBD1 or TRBD2 (5 bases each). Germline V CDR1 and CDR2: MNHEY, SMNVEV (reference sequence). V lost 6 bases and J 0 bases, leaving 9 bases between the germline ends. The CDR3 length is 14 residues. CDR3 bases: TGTGCCAGCAGGGGGGTTAGCTCCTACAATGAGCAGTTCTTC. Translating gives CASRGVSSYNEQFF.

This clone has a single count. This sequence joins TRBV7-9 and TRBJ2-7; 7 positions agree with TRBD1. Germline values: CDR1 SEHNR, CDR2 FQNEAQ (reference sequence). With 1 base clipped from V and 5 bases from J, the junction kept 11 bases outside the gene matches. This CDR3 is built from 16 residues. CDR3 nucleotide sequence: TGTGCCAGCAGCTTAGGGCCCAGGACAGGTATCGACGAGCAGTACTTC. It encodes CASSLGPRTGIDEQYF.

The CDR3 DNA reads TGTGCCAGCAGTGGGGACAGGGGAGACTACGAGCAGTACTTC. Its protein is CASSGDRGDYEQYF. The rearrangement uses TRBV2 and TRBJ2-7; 10 bases align to TRBD1. V was pared by 4 bases and J by 3 bases, with 3 bases of the junction left unmatched. The length of the CDR3 is 14 residues. Germline V gives CDR1 SNHLY, CDR2 FYNNEI.

With respect to this clone: At the DNA level, this CDR3 is encoded by other sequences in the same sample as well. J is TRBJ2-1 and V is TRBV27, with 12 bases aligning to TRBD2. The CDR3 loop spans 15 amino acids. V trimming: 5 bases; J trimming: 5 bases; junction bases outside the gene matches: 4. Per the germline V gene, CDR1 is MNHEY and CDR2 is SMNVEV (reference sequence). In DNA, the CDR3 is TGTGCCAGCAGTCCCGGGACTAGCGGGCACAATGAGCAGTTCTTC. Translation: CASSPGTSGHNEQFF.

This chain joins TRBV5-8 and TRBJ1-2, with D perhaps matching TRBD1 (5 bases). CDR1 and CDR2 from the germline V gene are SGHTS and YDEGEE. Trimming left V 2 bases short and J 7 bases short, with 12 bases between. The CDR3 has 13 residues. CDR3 sequence (DNA): TGTGCCAGCAGCTTAACAGGAGGTAGTGGCTACACCTTC. It yields the protein CASSLTGGSGYTF.

The chain employs TRBV4-1 and TRBJ2-7; weak D call: TRBD1 (6 bases). Germline V gene sequence: CDR1 MGHRA, CDR2 YSYEKL. V lost 0 bases and J lost 6, with 12 bases in between. This CDR3 spans 14 amino acids. The CDR3 DNA follows: TGCGCCAGCAGCCAAGATTTGAGGACAGCCGAGCAGTACTTC. This sequence encodes CASSQDLRTAEQYF.

This rearrangement joins TRBV27 to TRBJ2-5, with 8 bases that match TRBD2. Gene TRBJ2-7 matches the end of the DNA better, so the J call may be wrong. The CDR3 covers 15 residues. Germline V lookup: CDR1 MNHEY, CDR2 SMNVEV (reference sequence). CDR3 sequence (DNA): TGTGCCAGCAGTTTCTCAGGTCTAGCGGGCTACGAGCAGTACTTC. This sequence encodes CASSFSGLAGYEQYF.